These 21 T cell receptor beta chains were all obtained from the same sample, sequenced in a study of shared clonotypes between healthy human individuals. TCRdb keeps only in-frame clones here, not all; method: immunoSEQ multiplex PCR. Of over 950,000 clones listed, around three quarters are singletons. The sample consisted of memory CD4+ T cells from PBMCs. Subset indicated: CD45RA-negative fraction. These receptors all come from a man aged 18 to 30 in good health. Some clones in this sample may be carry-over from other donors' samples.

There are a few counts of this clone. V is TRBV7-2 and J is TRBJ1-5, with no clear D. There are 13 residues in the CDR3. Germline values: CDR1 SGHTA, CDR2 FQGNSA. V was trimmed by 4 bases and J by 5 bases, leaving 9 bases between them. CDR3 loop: CASSSALDQPQHF. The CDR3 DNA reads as TGTGCCAGCAGCTCAGCTCTGGATCAGCCCCAGCATTTT.

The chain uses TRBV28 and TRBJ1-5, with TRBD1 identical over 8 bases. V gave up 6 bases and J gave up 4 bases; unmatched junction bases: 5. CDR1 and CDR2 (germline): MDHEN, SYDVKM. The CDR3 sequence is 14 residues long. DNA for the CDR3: TGTGCCAGCAGGGGACAGGCCTTTAATCAGCCCCAGCATTTT. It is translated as CASRGQAFNQPQHF.

The CDR3: CSAAGPNIQYF. In nucleotides, the CDR3 is TGCAGTGCTGCCGGGCCTAACATTCAGTACTTC. The rearrangement joins TRBV20-1 to TRBJ2-4, with D uncertain. Germline CDR1 DFQATT, CDR2 SNEGSKA (reference sequence). The length of the CDR3 is 11 residues. The V end was cut by 5 bases, the J end by 7 bases, with 9 bases between.

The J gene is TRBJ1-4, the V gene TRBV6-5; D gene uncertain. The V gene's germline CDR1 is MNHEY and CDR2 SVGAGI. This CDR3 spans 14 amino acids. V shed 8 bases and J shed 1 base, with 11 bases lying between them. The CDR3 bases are TGTGCCAGCCGCAGTGAGGAAACTAATGAAAAACTGTTTTTT. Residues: CASRSEETNEKLFF.

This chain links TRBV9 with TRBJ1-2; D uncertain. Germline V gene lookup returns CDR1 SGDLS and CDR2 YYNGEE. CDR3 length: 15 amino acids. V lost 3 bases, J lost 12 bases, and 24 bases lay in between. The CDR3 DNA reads TGTGCCAGCAGCGGAGCACCAGGATCGGTCGGTCCCCACACCTTC. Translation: CASSGAPGSVGPHTF.

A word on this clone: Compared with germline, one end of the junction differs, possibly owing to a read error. The CDR3 sequence is CASSLSTSGRYGQYF. CDR3 DNA sequence: TGTGCCAGCAGTTTGAGTACTAGCGGGAGGTACGGGCAGTACTTC. The chain has TRBV28 and TRBJ2-7, with 12 bases that match TRBD2. The CDR3 consists of 15 residues. The germline V gene encodes CDR1 MDHEN and CDR2 SYDVKM.

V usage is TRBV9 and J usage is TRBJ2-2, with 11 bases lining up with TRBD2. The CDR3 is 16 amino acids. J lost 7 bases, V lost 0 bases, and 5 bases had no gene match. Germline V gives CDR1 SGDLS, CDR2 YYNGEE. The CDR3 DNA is TGTGCCAGCAGCGTAGCGGGACTAGCGGCCGTCGGGGAGCTGTTTTTT. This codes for CASSVAGLAAVGELFF.

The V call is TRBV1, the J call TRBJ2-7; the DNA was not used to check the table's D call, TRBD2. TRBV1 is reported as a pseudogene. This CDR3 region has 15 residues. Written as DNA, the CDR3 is TGCACCAGCAGATATCGCCTCGGACTAGCGGGAAATAAGTACTTC. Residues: CTSRYRLGLAGNKYF.

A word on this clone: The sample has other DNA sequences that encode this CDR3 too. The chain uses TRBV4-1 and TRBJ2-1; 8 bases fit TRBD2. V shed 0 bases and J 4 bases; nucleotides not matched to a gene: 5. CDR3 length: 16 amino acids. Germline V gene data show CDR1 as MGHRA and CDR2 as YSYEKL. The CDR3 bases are TGCGCCAGCAGCCAAGATCGTACTAGCGGATACAATGAGCAGTTCTTC. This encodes CASSQDRTSGYNEQFF.

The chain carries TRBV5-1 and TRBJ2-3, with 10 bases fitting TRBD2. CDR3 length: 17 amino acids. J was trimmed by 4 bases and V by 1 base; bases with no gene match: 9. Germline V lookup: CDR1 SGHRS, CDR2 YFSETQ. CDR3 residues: CASSLPLAGVGSDTQYF. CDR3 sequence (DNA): TGCGCCAGCAGCTTGCCTCTAGCGGGAGTCGGCTCAGATACGCAGTATTTT.

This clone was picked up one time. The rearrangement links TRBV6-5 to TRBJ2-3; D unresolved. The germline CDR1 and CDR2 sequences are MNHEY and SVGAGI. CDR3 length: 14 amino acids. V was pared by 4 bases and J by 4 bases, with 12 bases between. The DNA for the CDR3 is TGTGCCAGCAGTTCACGGACCGCCGCAGATACGCAGTATTTT. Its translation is CASSSRTAADTQYF.

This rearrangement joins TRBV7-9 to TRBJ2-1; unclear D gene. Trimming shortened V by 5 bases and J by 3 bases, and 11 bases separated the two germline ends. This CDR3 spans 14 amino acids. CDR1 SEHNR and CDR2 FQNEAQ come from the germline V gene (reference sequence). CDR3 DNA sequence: TGTGCCAGCAGCCCTTGGCTGCTCTACAATGAGCAGTTCTTC. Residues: CASSPWLLYNEQFF.

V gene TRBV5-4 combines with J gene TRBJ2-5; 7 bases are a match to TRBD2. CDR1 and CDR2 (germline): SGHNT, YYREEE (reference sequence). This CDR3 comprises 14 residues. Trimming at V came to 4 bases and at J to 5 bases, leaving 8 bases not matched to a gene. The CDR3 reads CASSGRDRRETQYF. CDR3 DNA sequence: TGTGCCAGCAGCGGGAGGGATCGGAGGGAGACCCAGTACTTC.

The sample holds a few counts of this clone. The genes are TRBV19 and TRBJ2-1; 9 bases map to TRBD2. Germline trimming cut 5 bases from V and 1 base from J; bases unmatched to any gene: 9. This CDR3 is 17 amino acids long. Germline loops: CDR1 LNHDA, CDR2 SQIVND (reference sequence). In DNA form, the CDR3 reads TGTGCCAGTAGTGATACTAGCGGGTTCTTTTCCTACAATGAGCAGTTCTTC. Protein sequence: CASSDTSGFFSYNEQFF.

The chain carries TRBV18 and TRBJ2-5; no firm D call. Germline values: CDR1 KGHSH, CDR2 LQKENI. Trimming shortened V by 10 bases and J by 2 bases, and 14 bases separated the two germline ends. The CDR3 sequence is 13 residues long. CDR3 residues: CATSFGQQETQYF. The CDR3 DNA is TGTGCCACCTCTTTCGGGCAGCAAGAGACCCAGTACTTC.

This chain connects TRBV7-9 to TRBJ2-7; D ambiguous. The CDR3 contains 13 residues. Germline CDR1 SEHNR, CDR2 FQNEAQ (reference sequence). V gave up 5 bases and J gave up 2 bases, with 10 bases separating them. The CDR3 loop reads CASSRAAAYEQYF. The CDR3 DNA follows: TGTGCCAGCAGCAGGGCCGCAGCCTACGAGCAGTACTTC.

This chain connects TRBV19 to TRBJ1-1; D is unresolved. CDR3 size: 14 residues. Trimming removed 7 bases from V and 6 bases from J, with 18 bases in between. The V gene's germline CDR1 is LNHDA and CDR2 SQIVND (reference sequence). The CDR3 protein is CASNTRALGAEAFF. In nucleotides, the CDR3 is TGTGCCAGTAACACCCGGGCACTGGGCGCTGAAGCTTTCTTT.

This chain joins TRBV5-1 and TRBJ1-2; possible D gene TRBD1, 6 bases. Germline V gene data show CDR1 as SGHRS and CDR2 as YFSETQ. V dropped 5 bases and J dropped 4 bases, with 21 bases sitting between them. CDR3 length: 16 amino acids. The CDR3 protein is CASSGAGEGLSYGYTF. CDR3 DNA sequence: TGCGCCAGCAGTGGGGCAGGGGAGGGTCTGAGCTATGGCTACACCTTC.

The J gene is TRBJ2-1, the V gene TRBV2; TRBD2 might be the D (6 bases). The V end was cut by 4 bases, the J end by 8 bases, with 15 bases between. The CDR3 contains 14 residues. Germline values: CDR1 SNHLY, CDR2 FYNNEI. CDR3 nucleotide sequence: TGTGCCAGCAGTGTAGGTCGATCGGGGGATGAGCAGTTCTTC. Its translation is CASSVGRSGDEQFF.

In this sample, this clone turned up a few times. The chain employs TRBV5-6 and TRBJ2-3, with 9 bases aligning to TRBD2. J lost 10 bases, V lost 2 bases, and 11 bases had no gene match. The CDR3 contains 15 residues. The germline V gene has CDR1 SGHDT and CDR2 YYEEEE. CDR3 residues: CASSFGGRAILAQYF. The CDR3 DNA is TGTGCCAGCAGCTTTGGCGGGAGGGCCATTTTAGCGCAGTATTTT.

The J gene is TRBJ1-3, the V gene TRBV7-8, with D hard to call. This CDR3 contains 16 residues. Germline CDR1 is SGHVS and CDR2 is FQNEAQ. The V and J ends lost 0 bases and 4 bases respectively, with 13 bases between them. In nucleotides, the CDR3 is TGTGCCAGCAGCTTAGCAGCCAGACTTACAGGAAACACCATATATTTT. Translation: CASSLAARLTGNTIYF.